The T cell receptor beta chain under discussion was sequenced for a study of follicular helper T cells after annual influenza vaccination. Study in general: Some donors were sampled over the 2013-2014, 2014-2015 and 2015-2016 vaccinations. Overall study results and limits: Recurrent ICOS+CD38+ cTfh clonotypes included tetramer and AIM influenza-specific ones. Change in circulating plasmablasts correlated with ICOS+CD38+ cTfh clonality change. Day 7 ICOS+CD38+ clones were most often found later in ICOS-CD38- cTfh cells.

Sequencing used immunoSEQ multiplex PCR; TCRdb keeps in-frame clones, though not all of them. Found here are approximately 8,700 clones, more than 80% of them singletons; the top ten hold about 3%. About this clone itself: No antigen is known for it.

Time point denoted: 2013-2014 season, 7 days after vaccination. The CDR3 has 13 amino acids. The J segment lost 9 bases and the V segment lost 9 bases, leaving 11 bases of the junction unmatched. The germline V gene encodes CDR1 MRHNA and CDR2 SNTAGT. This receptor was taken from an adult who received the influenza vaccine. This specimen consisted of CXCR5+ CD38- circulating T follicular helper cells from blood, obtained 7 days after influenza vaccination. The subset was: circulating Tfh, non-naive CD4+CXCR5+PD-1+ (ICOS+CD38+ or ICOS-CD38-). This sequence joins TRBV6-4 and TRBJ2-1, with TRBD1 matching over 7 bases. The CDR3 nucleotides are TGTGCCAGTTCTCCGACAGGGTCCGGTGAGCAGTTCTTC. It specifies CASSPTGSGEQFF.